These 14 T cell receptor beta chains were all obtained from the same sample, sequenced in a study of control samples from healthy donors and cancer patients. This table comes from immunoSEQ multiplex PCR, and its TCRdb copy is limited to in-frame clones, with some not included. The sample includes over 70,000 clones, around nine tenths of them seen just once. The sequenced material came from PBMCs. These receptors came from a woman aged 50 to 60 with colorectal cancer.

The V gene is TRBV7-2, the J gene TRBJ1-2, with unresolved D. V lost 1 base to trimming and J lost 0 bases, with 6 bases between them. CDR1 SGHTA and CDR2 FQGNSA come from the germline V gene. This CDR3 contains 14 residues. The CDR3: CASSLGDTNYGYTF. The CDR3 bases are TGTGCCAGCAGCTTAGGAGATACTAACTATGGCTACACCTTC. Full variable domain (missing parts from reference TRBV7-2 and TRBJ1-2): GAGVSQSPSNKVTEKGKDVELRCDPISGHTALYWYRQSLGQGLEFLIYFQGNSAPDKSGLPSDRFSAERTGGSVSTLTIQRTQQEDSAVYLCASSLGDTNYGYTFGSGTRLTVV.

The rearrangement joins TRBV15 to TRBJ2-5; 8 bases line up with TRBD1. The ends lost 4 bases at V and 2 bases at J; junction bases unmatched: 3. The CDR3 covers 14 residues. The germline CDR1 and CDR2 sequences are LNHNV and YYDKDF (reference sequence). The chain's CDR3 is CATSNRQGQETQYF. The CDR3 bases are TGTGCCACCAGCAACCGACAGGGGCAAGAGACCCAGTACTTC.

The chain carries TRBV12-5 and TRBJ2-2, with D tentatively TRBD1 (5 bases). Germline CDR1 reads LGHNT; CDR2 reads FRNRAP. The CDR3 contains 17 residues. The V gene lost 0 bases and the J gene lost 0 bases, with 11 bases spanning the gap. This CDR3 reads CASGLVLIRANTGELFF. The DNA for the CDR3 is TGTGCTAGTGGTTTGGTATTGATCAGGGCGAACACCGGGGAGCTGTTTTTT.

The chain uses TRBV25-1 and TRBJ2-5, with D perhaps TRBD2 (6 bases). In germline, CDR1 is MGHDK, CDR2 SYGVNS. The CDR3 runs 16 residues. Trimming shortened V by 6 bases and J by 2 bases, and 19 bases separated the two germline ends. CDR3: CASSQLGTPSQETQYF. Here the CDR3 DNA reads TGTGCCAGCAGCCAATTGGGGACTCCATCTCAAGAGACCCAGTACTTC.

This clone was seen a single time. The chain carries TRBV12-1 and TRBJ2-3; the table's D call TRBD2 went unverified against the DNA. TRBV12-1 is tagged as a pseudogene. The CDR3 has 14 residues. The CDR3 DNA follows: TGTTCCAGCAGCTTTAGGCTAGCGACAGATACGCAGTATTTT. Translation: CSSSFRLATDTQYF.

The chain couples TRBV5-8 to TRBJ2-1; 8 bases agree with TRBD1. This CDR3 is 15 amino acids long. In germline, CDR1 is SGHTS, CDR2 YDEGEE. After removal of 5 bases from V and 2 bases from J, the junction contained 6 bases not matched to a gene. The CDR3 sequence is CASSLGTGTYNEQFF. The CDR3 DNA is TGTGCCAGCAGTCTCGGGACAGGTACCTACAATGAGCAGTTCTTC.

The chain links TRBV5-4 to TRBJ1-6, with no clear D. The germline gives CDR1 SGHNT, CDR2 YYREEE (reference sequence). CDR3 length: 14 residues. V lost 0 bases, J lost 5 bases, and 6 bases lay in between. The CDR3 DNA reads as TGTGCCAGCAGCTTGGGACATAATAATTCACCCCTCCACTTT. Amino acids: CASSLGHNNSPLHF.

The chain recombines TRBV7-2 with TRBJ2-3; possibly TRBD2 for D (7 bases). CDR3 length: 16 amino acids. From germline, CDR1 is SGHTA and CDR2 FQGNSA. V dropped 2 bases and J dropped 2 bases, with 14 bases sitting between them. The CDR3 here is CASSLNQGGATDTQYF. The CDR3 DNA is TGTGCCAGCAGCTTAAATCAAGGGGGGGCCACAGATACGCAGTATTTT.

This chain connects TRBV21-1 to TRBJ2-7; the D call TRBD1 from the table was never checked on the DNA. TRBV21-1 is deemed a pseudogene. The CDR3 is 16 residues long. CDR3 DNA sequence: TGTGCCAGCAGCAAACCCGACCCCGGACATTTCTACGAGCAGTACGTC. Protein sequence: CASSKPDPGHFYEQYV.

The chain couples TRBV12-3 or TRBV12-4 to TRBJ2-7; possible D gene TRBD2, 5 bases. The CDR3 totals 13 residues. Trimming pared 3 bases from V and 1 base from J, leaving 7 bases between. CDR3 residues: CASSFGNSYEQYV. The CDR3 DNA is TGTGCCAGCAGTTTCGGGAATTCCTACGAGCAGTACGTC.

J is TRBJ1-3 and V is TRBV30; D perhaps matches TRBD1 (5 bases). Germline V gene lookup returns CDR1 GTSNPN and CDR2 SVGIG (reference sequence). The CDR3 length is 12 residues. The CDR3: CAWGSAGNTIYF. CDR3 coding DNA: TGTGCTTGGGGGTCCGCTGGAAACACCATATATTTT.

J is TRBJ2-1 and V is TRBV6-5, with a possible D match to TRBD1 (6 bases). The CDR3 contains 12 residues. Trimming shortened V by 5 bases and J by 8 bases, and 10 bases separated the two germline ends. Germline V CDR1 and CDR2: MNHEY, SVGAGI. The CDR3 DNA is TGTGCCAGCAGTCCACAGGGCGATGAGCAGTTCTTC. Translated, it gives CASSPQGDEQFF.

The V call is TRBV6-5, the J call TRBJ2-5; 7 positions match TRBD1. Trimming at V came to 6 bases and at J to 2 bases, leaving 3 bases not matched to a gene. Germline V gene data show CDR1 as MNHEY and CDR2 as SVGAGI. This CDR3 spans 13 amino acids. This chain's CDR3 is CASSGTAQETQYF. For the CDR3, the DNA is TGTGCCAGCAGCGGGACAGCACAAGAGACCCAGTACTTC.

CDR3 DNA sequence: TGCGCCAGCAGCCAAGACCGGACAGTAACTGGAAACACCATATATTTT. This codes for CASSQDRTVTGNTIYF. The chain links TRBV4-3 to TRBJ1-3; D possibly corresponds to TRBD1 (6 bases). Per the germline V gene, CDR1 is LGHNA and CDR2 is YSLEER. The CDR3 has 16 amino acids. The germline V and J ends were trimmed by 0 bases and 2 bases, with 11 bases remaining between them.